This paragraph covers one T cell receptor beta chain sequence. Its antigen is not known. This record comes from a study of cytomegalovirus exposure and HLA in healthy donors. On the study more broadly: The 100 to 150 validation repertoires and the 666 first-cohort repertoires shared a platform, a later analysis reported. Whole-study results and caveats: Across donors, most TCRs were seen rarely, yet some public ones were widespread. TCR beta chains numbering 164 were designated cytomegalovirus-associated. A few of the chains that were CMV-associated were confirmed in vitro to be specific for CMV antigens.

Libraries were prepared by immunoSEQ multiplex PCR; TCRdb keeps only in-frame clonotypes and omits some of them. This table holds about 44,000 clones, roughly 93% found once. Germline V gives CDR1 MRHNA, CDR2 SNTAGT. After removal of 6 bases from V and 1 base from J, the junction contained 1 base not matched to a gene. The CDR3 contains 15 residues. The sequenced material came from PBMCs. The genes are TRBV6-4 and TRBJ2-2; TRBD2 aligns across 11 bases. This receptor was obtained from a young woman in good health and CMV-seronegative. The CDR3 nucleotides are TGTGCCAGCAGCGGGACTAGCGGGAACACCGGGGAGCTGTTTTTT. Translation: CASSGTSGNTGELFF.